This T cell receptor (beta chain) was sequenced in a study of cytomegalovirus exposure and HLA in healthy donors. This CDR3 has 14 residues. The ends were cut back, 2 bases at V and 0 bases at J, with 7 bases in the middle. Germline V gives CDR1 MNHEY, CDR2 SMNVEV (reference sequence). The primer mix had 60 Vbeta and 13 Jbeta primers. Study processing details: An analysis that came later counted 80 million or so unique TCR beta chains, 9 million to 12 million shared. Assay: immunoSEQ multiplex PCR; the TCRdb copy retains only in-frame clones and omits some. That table is the source of V, J and clone size, and D and trimming were worked out from the DNA. The sample shows 100,000 to 150,000 clones, roughly 70% of them seen only once. This clone was recorded once. The antigen is unknown. Whole-study findings and limits: An analysis that was carried out later associated fewer than 20,000 TCR beta sequences with HLA alleles at 0.05 false discovery rate. Across all donors, roughly uniform sequencing depth was an assumption of the presence/absence analyses.

This chain uses TRBV27 with TRBJ1-2; D not certain. The TCR was taken from a man aged 25-45 years in good health and CMV-seronegative. The sample taken for sequencing was PBMCs. The CDR3 coding sequence is TGTGCCAGCAGTTTACTCGGTTCTAACTATGGCTACACCTTC. This gives the protein CASSLLGSNYGYTF.